The 6 T cell receptor beta chains below were found in one sample sequenced in a study of blood T cells in healthy people across ages. A second PCR of 7 to 11 cycles used a sample-barcoded 5' primer and a J-beta primer mix. MiXCR, applied by TCRdb to the 5' RACE reads, yields one record per CDR3 protein. The sample holds about 1,600,000 distinct CDR3 sequences, 42% seen once. Sequencing was performed on blood. These receptor sequences come from a woman between 18 and 29 years old in good health.

This clonotype came up once. The J gene is TRBJ1-2, the V gene TRBV6-5; D unclear. This CDR3 region has 15 residues. Trimming removed 8 bases at V and 1 base at J, with 17 bases between. Germline lookup yields CDR1 MNHEY and CDR2 SVGAGI. The CDR3 nucleotides read TGTGCCAGCTTAACCCGGGCAGTTTTTAACTATGGCTACACCTTC. It translates to CASLTRAVFNYGYTF.

This clonotype was detected a few times. The CDR3 loop is CASSPPDRGLDGYTF. The CDR3 region has the DNA TGTGCCAGCAGCCCACCGGACAGGGGTTTAGATGGCTACACCTTC. V and J are TRBV6-6 and TRBJ1-2; 9 nucleotides match TRBD1. The V segment lost 6 bases and the J segment 6 bases; nucleotides outside the gene matches: 11. This CDR3 is built from 15 residues. Germline V gene lookup returns CDR1 MNHNY and CDR2 SVGAGI (reference sequence).

The chain links TRBV5-1 to TRBJ2-7; D may match TRBD1 or TRBD2 (5 bases each). From germline, CDR1 is SGHRS and CDR2 YFSETQ. This CDR3 is 14 amino acids long. The V end lost 4 bases, the J end lost 1 base, and 12 bases lay between the germline ends. CDR3 residues: CASSDGTVSYEQYF. DNA for the CDR3: TGCGCCAGCAGCGACGGGACGGTATCCTACGAGCAGTACTTC.

This clonotype has only a few counts. The gene calls are TRBV6-5 and TRBJ2-1, with D unresolved. Trimming left V 4 bases short and J 8 bases short, with 6 bases between. The CDR3 is made up of 11 amino acids. Looked up from germline, CDR1 is MNHEY and CDR2 is SVGAGI. The CDR3 protein is CASSSRYEQFF. DNA for the CDR3: TGTGCCAGCAGTTCGCGGTATGAGCAGTTCTTC.

CDR3 loop: CASSELGEQEKYGYTF. The CDR3, as DNA: TGTGCCAGCAGTGAATTAGGAGAGCAGGAAAAGTATGGCTACACCTTC. V is TRBV6-1 and J is TRBJ1-2; D not certain. The CDR3 totals 16 residues. V was clipped by 2 bases and J by 5 bases, with 18 bases between them. CDR1 is MNHNS and CDR2 is SASEGT in the germline V gene.

This chain uses TRBV10-3 with TRBJ2-3; TRBD2 matches 10 bases. Germline V lookup: CDR1 ENHRY, CDR2 SYGVKD. The CDR3 totals 16 residues. The V segment lost 6 bases and the J segment 0 bases; nucleotides outside the gene matches: 6. The CDR3 reads CAIRERGGSSTDTQYF. The CDR3 nucleotides are TGTGCCATCAGGGAGCGGGGGGGGTCTAGCACAGATACGCAGTATTTT.